One and the same sample provided the 28 T cell receptor beta chains below, sequenced in a study of blood T cells in healthy people across ages. A second PCR of roughly 7 to 11 cycles used a sample-barcoded 5' primer and a J-beta primer mix. TCRdb re-derived calls from the 5' RACE reads in MiXCR, one entry per CDR3 protein. The sample has about 1.4 million distinct CDR3 sequences, around 55% seen once. What was sequenced was blood. Every receptor here comes from a young man in good health.

J is TRBJ1-2 and V is TRBV4-1; 7 bases match TRBD1. Germline-derived CDR1 and CDR2 are MGHRA and YSYEKL. This CDR3 comprises 14 residues. Trimming removed 3 bases from V and 5 bases from J; junction bases left unmatched: 6. The CDR3 DNA reads TGCGCCAGCAGCCAGGCTACGGGACAGTATGGCTACACCTTC. Translated, it gives CASSQATGQYGYTF.

This clonotype was detected a few times. The gene calls are TRBV11-2 and TRBJ1-2, with a tentative D call TRBD1 (5 bases). Trimming took off 5 bases at V and 3 bases at J, with 10 bases between the two ends. The CDR3 extends over 13 amino acids. CDR1 and CDR2 from the germline V gene are SGHAT and FQNNGV. CDR3 amino acids: CASSQGAYYGYTF. The DNA for the CDR3 is TGTGCCAGCAGCCAAGGGGCGTACTATGGCTACACCTTC.

The rearrangement links TRBV2 to TRBJ2-3; 7 bases agree with TRBD1. V lost 4 bases, J lost 0 bases, and 4 bases stayed unmatched. The CDR3 loop spans 15 amino acids. Germline CDR1 is SNHLY and CDR2 is FYNNEI. The CDR3 loop is CASSVNRGSTDTQYF. CDR3 in DNA: TGTGCCAGCAGTGTTAACAGGGGTAGCACAGATACGCAGTATTTT.

Remarks on this clonotype: An end of the junction does not agree with germline; a read error may underlie this. The chain recombines TRBV18 with TRBJ2-7; 13 bases are a match to TRBD2. The CDR3 runs 18 residues. Germline V gene data show CDR1 as KGHSH and CDR2 as LQKENI. The DNA of the CDR3 is TGTGCCAGCTCGCCACCTGAGACTAGCGGGAGGAATCCCTACGAGCAGTACTTC. Protein sequence: CASSPPETSGRNPYEQYF.

V gene TRBV29-1 combines with J gene TRBJ2-7; D remains unclear. The CDR3 contains 10 residues. V gave up 7 bases and J gave up 6 bases, with 10 bases separating them. The V gene's germline CDR1 is SQVTM and CDR2 ANQGSEA. CDR3 sequence: CSALTREQYF. CDR3 DNA sequence: TGCAGCGCTCTAACCCGCGAGCAGTACTTC.

Regarding this clonotype: The junction departs from the called germline gene at one end, perhaps through a read error. The V gene is TRBV15, the J gene TRBJ1-5, with 7 bases aligning to TRBD1. Germline V gene data show CDR1 as LNHNV and CDR2 as YYDKDF (reference sequence). The CDR3 extends over 16 amino acids. CDR3 in DNA: TGTGCCACCACCAGAGGGGACAGCTATAGCAATCAGCCCCAGCATTTT. Translated, it gives CATTRGDSYSNQPQHF.

This clonotype was observed once. This rearrangement joins TRBV5-6 to TRBJ2-6, with D uncertain. The CDR3 is 18 residues long. Germline V lookup: CDR1 SGHDT, CDR2 YYEEEE. V lost 2 bases and J lost 1, with 16 bases in between. CDR3 in DNA: TGTGCCAGCAGCTTAGGTTATCCTCGTCTGTCTGGGGCCAACGTCCTGACTTTC. It yields the protein CASSLGYPRLSGANVLTF. Variable domain in full (rest from reference TRBV5-6 and TRBJ2-6): DAGVTQSPTHLIKTRGQQVTLRCSPKSGHDTVSWYQQALGQGPQFIFQYYEEEERQRGNFPDRFSGHQFPNYSSELNVNALLLGDSALYLCASSLGYPRLSGANVLTFGAGSRLTVL.

A few counts support this clonotype. This chain connects TRBV28 to TRBJ2-5, with 14 bases lining up with TRBD2. CDR3 length: 17 amino acids. Germline CDR1 is MDHEN and CDR2 is SYDVKM. The trim removed 5 bases at V and 4 bases at J, leaving 9 bases unmatched. CDR3 nucleotides: TGTGCCAGCAGTCCCCTCCGCGGACTAGCGGGGGGAGAGACCCAGTACTTC. Protein product: CASSPLRGLAGGETQYF.

This clonotype has just a few counts. This chain connects TRBV6-2 or TRBV6-3 to TRBJ1-5, with D possibly being TRBD1 (5 bases). With 5 bases removed from V and 7 bases from J, the gap between germline ends came to 18 bases. The CDR3 contains 15 residues. Germline V gene sequence: CDR1 MNHEY, CDR2 SVGEGT. CDR3 sequence reads: CASSPPGQGGQPQHF. CDR3 sequence (DNA): TGTGCCAGCAGTCCTCCCGGGCAGGGCGGGCAGCCCCAGCATTTT.

This chain links TRBV11-3 with TRBJ2-3, with TRBD2 identical over 13 bases. The germline gives CDR1 SGHNT, CDR2 YENEEA. This CDR3 has 15 residues. V trimming: 5 bases; J trimming: 6 bases; junction bases outside the gene matches: 5. The CDR3 loop reads CASSRGLAGADTQYF. The CDR3 DNA reads TGTGCCAGCAGCCGCGGACTAGCGGGAGCGGATACGCAGTATTTT.

The chain carries TRBV12-3 or TRBV12-4 and TRBJ2-7; 8 nucleotides agree with TRBD2. The ends lost 5 bases at V and 2 bases at J; junction bases unmatched: 11. This CDR3 contains 16 residues. As DNA, the CDR3 is TGTGCCAGCAGTCCCCCTCGAGCGGGGGCCACCTACGAGCAGTACTTC. It translates to CASSPPRAGATYEQYF.

V gene TRBV2 combines with J gene TRBJ2-1; 7 bases fit TRBD1. This CDR3 is built from 14 residues. CDR1 is SNHLY, CDR2 FYNNEI, per germline. Germline trimming cut 1 base from V and 7 bases from J; bases unmatched to any gene: 4. This CDR3 is CASSEGAGGNEQFF. The CDR3 nucleotides read TGTGCCAGCAGTGAAGGGGCAGGGGGAAATGAGCAGTTCTTC.

This clonotype has just one count. This chain joins TRBV6-2 or TRBV6-3 and TRBJ2-7; 8 positions agree with TRBD1. After removal of 4 bases from V and 2 bases from J, the junction contained 7 bases not matched to a gene. The CDR3 has 15 amino acids. From germline, CDR1 is MNHEY and CDR2 SVGEGT. The CDR3 DNA sequence: TGTGCCAGCAGTTTTGGGACAGGACTACCCTACGAGCAGTACTTC. The encoded protein is CASSFGTGLPYEQYF.

This chain links TRBV4-1 with TRBJ2-4; D possibly uses TRBD1 or TRBD2 (5 bases each). The CDR3 is 16 residues long. Germline CDR1 reads MGHRA; CDR2 reads YSYEKL. Between the trimmed V and J ends, which lost 2 bases and 9 bases, there was a span of 20 bases. The CDR3 region is CASSQWDARPRGIQYF. The DNA for the CDR3 is TGCGCCAGCAGCCAATGGGACGCGAGACCAAGAGGCATTCAGTACTTC.

The chain is built from TRBV5-6 and TRBJ1-1; D is uncertain. Germline lookup yields CDR1 SGHDT and CDR2 YYEEEE. V dropped 0 bases and J dropped 1 base, with 10 bases sitting between them. The CDR3 runs 15 residues. The CDR3 DNA reads as TGTGCCAGCAGCTTGGTGTTAACAAGGAACACTGAAGCTTTCTTT. It encodes CASSLVLTRNTEAFF.

This chain joins TRBV27 and TRBJ2-3; the D is unclear. The CDR3 is 16 residues long. Trimming removed 0 bases at V and 2 bases at J, with 12 bases between. Germline assignment: CDR1 MNHEY and CDR2 SMNVEV (reference sequence). This CDR3 reads CASSLSGFHATDTQYF. The CDR3 coding sequence is TGTGCCAGCAGTTTATCTGGCTTCCATGCCACAGATACGCAGTATTTT.

Worth noting for this clonotype: The junction differs from germline at one of its ends, possibly a read error. The chain carries TRBV5-1 and TRBJ1-6, with D hard to call. From germline, CDR1 is SGHRS and CDR2 YFSETQ. The CDR3 consists of 14 residues. The CDR3 region has the DNA TGCGCCAGCAGCTCAACAGATGGTAATTCACCCTTCCACTTT. This codes for CASSSTDGNSPFHF.

This clonotype was seen only a few times. The rearrangement joins TRBV7-8 to TRBJ1-5; 8 positions match TRBD1. Unmatched junction bases numbered 4, after V lost 1 base and J lost 5 bases. The germline CDR1 and CDR2 sequences are SGHVS and FQNEAQ. The CDR3 extends over 15 amino acids. The CDR3 sequence is CASSLVGDRYQPQHF. The CDR3 coding sequence is TGTGCCAGCAGCTTAGTAGGGGACAGGTATCAGCCCCAGCATTTT. The complete variable domain, with remaining parts taken from reference TRBV7-8 and TRBJ1-5, reads GAGVSQSPRYKVAKRGQDVALRCDPISGHVSLFWYQQALGQGPEFLTYFQNEAQLDKSGLPSDRFFAERPEGSVSTLKIQRTQQEDSAVYLCASSLVGDRYQPQHFGDGTRLSIL.

The chain combines TRBV12-3 or TRBV12-4 with TRBJ1-2, with D possibly being TRBD1 (5 bases). The CDR3 runs 14 residues. V was trimmed by 2 bases and J by 2 bases, leaving 9 bases between them. CDR3 bases: TGTGCCAGCAGTTTAAGGGGACGGAACTATGGCTACACCTTC. It yields the protein CASSLRGRNYGYTF.

The chain couples TRBV5-1 to TRBJ2-4, with D uncertain. The last part of the DNA fits TRBJ2-7 better; the J call may be wrong. The germline gives CDR1 SGHRS, CDR2 YFSETQ. This CDR3 is built from 14 residues. The CDR3 sequence is CASSFNSADYEQYF. CDR3 nucleotide sequence: TGCGCCAGCAGCTTCAACTCCGCTGATTACGAGCAGTACTTC.

The chain recombines TRBV25-1 with TRBJ2-4; TRBD1 matches at 7 bases. The J segment lost 8 bases and the V segment lost 2 bases, leaving 15 bases of the junction unmatched. This CDR3 has 17 amino acids. The germline gives CDR1 MGHDK, CDR2 SYGVNS. CDR3 in amino acids: CASSERMTGRGFHIQYF. The CDR3 DNA follows: TGTGCCAGCAGTGAAAGGATGACAGGGAGAGGGTTTCACATTCAGTACTTC.

The V call is TRBV29-1, the J call TRBJ2-7; 7 nucleotides line up with TRBD1. The CDR3 is 11 amino acids. Germline V lookup: CDR1 SQVTM, CDR2 ANQGSEA. The trim removed 8 bases at V and 7 bases at J, leaving 8 bases unmatched. CDR3 DNA sequence: TGCAGCACGACAGGGATGGGGGAGCAGTACTTC. It codes for CSTTGMGEQYF.

This rearrangement joins TRBV2 to TRBJ2-1, with TRBD1 as a possible D gene (5 bases). CDR3 length: 16 residues. Germline CDR1 and CDR2: SNHLY and FYNNEI. The V end was cut by 0 bases, the J end by 6 bases, with 15 bases between. CDR3 protein: CASSEAWAGNINEQFF. The CDR3 DNA reads TGTGCCAGCAGTGAAGCGTGGGCAGGGAACATCAATGAGCAGTTCTTC. Based on the CDR3 plus reference TRBV2 and TRBJ2-1, the full variable domain is EPEVTQTPSHQVTQMGQEVILRCVPISNHLYFYWYRQILGQKVEFLVSFYNNEISEKSEIFDDQFSVERPDGSNFTLKIRSTKLEDSAMYFCASSEAWAGNINEQFFGPGTRLTVL.

This clonotype showed up just a few times. The chain is built from TRBV27 and TRBJ2-3; D gene uncertain. The CDR3 totals 14 residues. The germline CDR1 and CDR2 sequences are MNHEY and SMNVEV (reference sequence). The V end was cut by 6 bases, the J end by 8 bases, with 18 bases between. The CDR3 sequence is CASSPLRPTATQYF. CDR3 DNA sequence: TGTGCCAGCAGCCCACTTCGGCCGACTGCTACGCAGTATTTT.

This chain joins TRBV28 and TRBJ2-3, with D tentatively TRBD1 (6 bases). With 5 bases removed from V and 1 base from J, the gap between germline ends came to 16 bases. The CDR3 is made up of 16 amino acids. CDR1 is MDHEN, CDR2 SYDVKM, per germline. DNA of the CDR3: TGTGCCAGCAGTCCAACCACAGGGTCTGGCACAGATACGCAGTATTTT. Protein: CASSPTTGSGTDTQYF. The whole variable domain, remainder taken from reference TRBV28 and TRBJ2-3, is DVKVTQSSRYLVKRTGEKVFLECVQDMDHENMFWYRQDPGLGLRLIYFSYDVKMKEKGDIPEGYSVSREKKERFSLILESASTNQTSMYLCASSPTTGSGTDTQYFGPGTRLTVL.

The chain combines TRBV20-1 with TRBJ2-5; D gene unclear. The CDR3 sequence is 12 residues long. Trimming removed 3 bases at V and 5 bases at J, with 10 bases between. The germline gives CDR1 DFQATT, CDR2 SNEGSKA (reference sequence). The CDR3 sequence: CSASKGLETQYF. The CDR3 bases are TGCAGTGCTAGTAAGGGCCTGGAGACCCAGTACTTC.

This chain joins TRBV6-2 or TRBV6-3 and TRBJ2-3; 8 nucleotides agree with TRBD2. Trimming at V came to 5 bases and at J to 3 bases, leaving 16 bases not matched to a gene. The CDR3 sequence is 18 residues long. Germline CDR1 and CDR2: MNHEY and SVGEGT. The CDR3 DNA is TGTGCCAGCAGTCCCCTTCGAGGGACCGGGGGGGCGACAGATACGCAGTATTTT. Translating it yields CASSPLRGTGGATDTQYF.

This clonotype was observed a handful of times. One junction end does not reproduce the germline sequence, and a read error may be involved. The CDR3 DNA is TGTGCCAGCAGCTACTCCAGGACAGGGTACAATGAGCAGTTCTTC. Residues: CASSYSRTGYNEQFF. V and J are TRBV6-6 and TRBJ2-1; 8 bases map to TRBD1. CDR1 and CDR2 from the germline V gene are MNHNY and SVGAGI (reference sequence). CDR3 size: 15 residues.